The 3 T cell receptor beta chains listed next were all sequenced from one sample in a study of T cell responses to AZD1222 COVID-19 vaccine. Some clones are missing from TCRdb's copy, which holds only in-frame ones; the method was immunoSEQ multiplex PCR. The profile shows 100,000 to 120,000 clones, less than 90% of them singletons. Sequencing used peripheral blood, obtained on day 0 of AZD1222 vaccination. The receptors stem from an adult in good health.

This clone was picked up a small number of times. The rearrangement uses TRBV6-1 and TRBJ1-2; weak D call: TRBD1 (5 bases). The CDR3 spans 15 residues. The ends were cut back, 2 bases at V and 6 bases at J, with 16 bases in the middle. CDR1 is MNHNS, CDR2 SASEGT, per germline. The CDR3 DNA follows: TGTGCCAGCAGTGAATGGAACACGGACACAAATGGCTACACCTTC. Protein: CASSEWNTDTNGYTF.

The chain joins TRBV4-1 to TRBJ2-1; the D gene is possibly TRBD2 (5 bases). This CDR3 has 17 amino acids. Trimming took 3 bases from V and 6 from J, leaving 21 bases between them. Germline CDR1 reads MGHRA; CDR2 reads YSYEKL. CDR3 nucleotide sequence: TGCGCCAGCAGCCACCTCCTAGCAGGAGCCTTCAGCAATGAGCAGTTCTTC. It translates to CASSHLLAGAFSNEQFF.

CDR3 DNA: TGTGCCAGCAGCCAAGAAAAAAGGGGCGCACACACCATATATTTT. This codes for CASSQEKRGAHTIYF. The chain carries TRBV3-1 (or the pseudogene TRBV3-2) and TRBJ1-3; a possible D gene is TRBD1 (5 bases). Looked up from germline, CDR1 is LGHDT and CDR2 is YNNKEL (reference sequence). The CDR3 runs to 15 residues. Trimming removed 0 bases from V and 8 bases from J, with 14 bases in between.